This T cell receptor (beta chain) came from a study of cytomegalovirus exposure and HLA in healthy donors. Study results and limitations: Later analysis showed TCR association rates varying by HLA locus, highest for DRB1 and lowest for HLA-C. Analysis performed later showed TCR beta chains linked to HLA being more clonally expanded than equally common others. In a later analysis, a genetic analysis reported fewer productive-TCR N-insertions in an Asian-associated ancestry cluster than the cohort average. Follow-up analysis seemed to connect common viral pathogens with several of the most significant clusters identified.

With regard to this clone: Its specificity is not known.

Primers: 60 Vbeta forward and 13 Jbeta reverse. The repertoire was sequenced with immunoSEQ multiplex PCR; TCRdb's copy has only in-frame clones and lacks some. The listing contains approximately 140,000 clones. Looked up from germline, CDR1 is WNHNN and CDR2 is SYGVQD (reference sequence). The V end was cut by 0 bases, the J end by 7 bases, with 13 bases between. This CDR3 comprises 15 residues. Material for sequencing was PBMCs. This clonotype was sampled from a woman aged 18-29 years in good health and CMV-seronegative. The J gene is TRBJ2-1, the V gene TRBV10-1, with a weak D call TRBD1 (6 bases). CDR3: CASSESGQGWNEQFF. In DNA, the CDR3 is TGCGCCAGCAGTGAGTCCGGCCAGGGGTGGAATGAGCAGTTCTTC.